The 28 T cell receptor beta chains reported below all come from one sample, sequenced in a study of Ad26.COV2.S vaccination and SARS-CoV-2 variants. Profiled with immunoSEQ multiplex PCR; TCRdb holds only in-frame clones, not every one. Of about 500,000 clones listed, 80% to 90% are singletons. Treatment here: roughly 19 received Ad26.COV2.S at low or high dose, single or two shots; roughly five received placebo; per-sample allocation not given. Repertoires come from day 63 after the first vaccine or placebo injection. Sequenced here: peripheral blood, sampled in a trial of Ad26.COV2.S vaccine versus placebo. The source is a person aged 18-60 years who received the Ad26.COV2.S COVID-19 vaccine or a placebo.

This clone showed up just once. The V and J genes are TRBV4-1 and TRBJ1-1; a weak D match, TRBD1 (6 bases). The V end lost 1 base, the J end lost 3 bases, and 30 bases lay between the germline ends. CDR1 MGHRA and CDR2 YSYEKL come from the germline V gene. The CDR3 is 21 residues long. The CDR3 DNA sequence: TGCGCCAGCAGCCAAGGAGAGCTCCCCACCAGGGGCCAGAAGCCCCACACTGAAGCTTTCTTT. Residues: CASSQGELPTRGQKPHTEAFF.

The chain links TRBV2 to TRBJ2-7; TRBD1 might be the D (5 bases). Germline assignment: CDR1 SNHLY and CDR2 FYNNEI. Trimming took off 2 bases at V and 5 bases at J, with 7 bases between the two ends. This CDR3 has 12 amino acids. For the CDR3, the DNA is TGTGCCAGCAGTGAACAGGGCGACGAGCAGTACTTC. This codes for CASSEQGDEQYF.

The chain is built from TRBV30 and TRBJ1-2; no reliable D call. This CDR3 contains 14 residues. Trimming removed 2 bases at V and 8 bases at J, with 18 bases between. From germline, CDR1 is GTSNPN and CDR2 SVGIG (reference sequence). DNA for the CDR3: TGTGCCTGGAGTCAACAAACGACAACTCGGGGCTACACCTTC. Amino acids: CAWSQQTTTRGYTF.

The chain has TRBV27 and TRBJ2-7, with D unresolved. This CDR3 has 15 amino acids. Trimming took off 2 bases at V and 2 bases at J, with 13 bases between the two ends. Germline V gene sequence: CDR1 MNHEY, CDR2 SMNVEV (reference sequence). This CDR3 reads CASSLAHYRTYEQYF. The CDR3 region has the DNA TGTGCCAGCAGTTTAGCACATTATAGGACCTACGAGCAGTACTTC.

This clone turned up a few times. This sequence joins TRBV4-3 and TRBJ2-1; a possible D gene is TRBD2 (6 bases). The germline V and J ends were trimmed by 1 base and 8 bases, with 12 bases remaining between them. The CDR3 spans 14 residues. Germline CDR1 LGHNA, CDR2 YSLEER. The CDR3 bases are TGCGCCAGCAGCCAAGGGAGGGAGACGGATGAGCAGTTCTTC. Protein product: CASSQGRETDEQFF.

This sequence joins TRBV7-9 and TRBJ1-6; 10 bases are shared with TRBD1. The CDR3 extends over 18 amino acids. Losses at the gene ends were 3 bases for V and 0 bases for J; bases not matched to a gene: 5. Germline V gene sequence: CDR1 SEHNR, CDR2 FQNEAQ (reference sequence). In DNA form, the CDR3 reads TGTGCCAGCAGCTTGGGGACAGGGGCTAGCTCCTATAATTCACCCCTCCACTTT. Translating gives CASSLGTGASSYNSPLHF.

The chain recombines TRBV5-8 with TRBJ2-1; D may correspond to TRBD1 or TRBD2 (5 bases each). This CDR3 spans 14 amino acids. CDR1 and CDR2 (germline): SGHTS, YDEGEE. V lost 3 bases and J 2 bases, leaving 9 bases between the germline ends. The DNA of the CDR3 is TGTGCCAGCAGCTGGGGACGGCCCTACAATGAGCAGTTCTTC. Its protein is CASSWGRPYNEQFF.

The table lists this clone with a count of one. The V gene is TRBV2, the J gene TRBJ2-2, with TRBD1 matching over 7 bases. With 4 bases clipped from V and 3 bases from J, the junction kept 8 bases outside the gene matches. The CDR3 is 16 amino acids. Germline CDR1 reads SNHLY; CDR2 reads FYNNEI. In DNA form, the CDR3 reads TGTGCCAGCAGTGGGGATCGGGACAGAGACACCGGGGAGCTGTTTTTT. It is translated as CASSGDRDRDTGELFF.

The chain has TRBV13 and TRBJ2-6; unclear D gene. Trimming took off 5 bases at V and 5 bases at J, with 10 bases between the two ends. Germline CDR1 PRHDT, CDR2 FYEKMQ (reference sequence). The CDR3 is made up of 14 amino acids. The CDR3 sequence: CASSPRERANVLTF. Written as DNA, the CDR3 is TGTGCCAGCAGCCCCCGAGAAAGGGCCAACGTCCTGACTTTC.

The genes are TRBV18 and TRBJ2-3; 10 positions agree with TRBD2. The J segment lost 2 bases and the V segment lost 1 base, leaving 3 bases of the junction unmatched. This CDR3 comprises 16 residues. Germline lookup yields CDR1 KGHSH and CDR2 LQKENI. The CDR3 DNA follows: TGTGCCAGCTCACCACTAGCGGGAGGCGCCACAGATACGCAGTATTTT. This encodes CASSPLAGGATDTQYF.

This clone was seen only once. The chain combines TRBV12-3 or TRBV12-4 with TRBJ1-2; D unclear. Trimming removed 1 base from V and 7 bases from J, with 7 bases in between. The CDR3 covers 12 residues. CDR3 protein: CASSLEGGGYTF. CDR3 DNA sequence: TGTGCCAGCAGTTTAGAAGGCGGTGGCTACACCTTC.

In the case of this clone: Other DNA sequences in this specimen translate into the identical CDR3. The V call is TRBV11-2, the J call TRBJ1-2, with 7 bases lining up with TRBD1. V trimming: 5 bases; J trimming: 7 bases; junction bases outside the gene matches: 4. This CDR3 comprises 12 residues. Per germline, CDR1 SGHAT and CDR2 FQNNGV. This CDR3 is CASSINRGGYTF. The CDR3 DNA follows: TGTGCCAGCAGCATCAACAGGGGTGGCTACACCTTC.

Note on this clone: One end of the junction is discordant with germline, which a read error may explain. V is TRBV7-3 and J is TRBJ1-2; TRBD1 matches 7 bases. Germline V lookup: CDR1 SGHTA, CDR2 FQGTGA. The CDR3 loop spans 11 amino acids. CDR3 protein: CASSLHRGTSF. The CDR3 DNA sequence: TGTGCCAGCAGCCTTCACAGGGGTACCAGCTTC. Filled out from reference TRBV7-3 and TRBJ1-2, the complete variable domain reads GAGVSQTPSNKVTEKGKYVELRCDPISGHTALYWYRQSLGQGPEFLIYFQGTGAADDSGLPNDRFFAVRPEGSVSTLKIQRTERGDSAVYLCASSLHRGTSFGSGTRLTVV.

The rearrangement links TRBV13 to TRBJ2-1; D remains unclear. The V end lost 3 bases, the J end lost 16 bases, and 13 bases lay between the germline ends. The CDR3 consists of 11 residues. CDR1 is PRHDT and CDR2 is FYEKMQ in the germline V gene (reference sequence). In DNA, the CDR3 is TGTGCCAGCAGCTTTGGGCCAGTCCAATTCTTC. Protein: CASSFGPVQFF. Full variable domain (remainder filled in from reference TRBV13 and TRBJ2-1): AAGVIQSPRHLIKEKRETATLKCYPIPRHDTVYWYQQGPGQDPQFLISFYEKMQSDKGSIPDRFSAQQFSDYHSELNMSSLELGDSALYFCASSFGPVQFFGPGTRLTVL.

The chain links TRBV5-1 to TRBJ2-1; no definite D call. This CDR3 comprises 13 residues. In germline, CDR1 is SGHRS, CDR2 YFSETQ. V shed 2 bases and J shed 1 base, with 4 bases lying between them. This CDR3 reads CASSFGSYNEQFF. The CDR3, as DNA: TGCGCCAGCAGCTTTGGTTCCTACAATGAGCAGTTCTTC.

This sequence joins TRBV27 and TRBJ2-1, with 9 bases identical to TRBD1. Trimming cost V 3 bases and J 6 bases; bases outside gene matches: 6. Germline CDR1 MNHEY, CDR2 SMNVEV (reference sequence). The CDR3 length is 15 residues. CDR3 DNA sequence: TGTGCCAGCAGTTTTCAACAGGGGGCCCTCAATGAGCAGTTCTTC. Translation gives CASSFQQGALNEQFF.

The gene calls are TRBV27 and TRBJ1-2; D is unclear. This CDR3 region has 12 residues. Germline CDR1 is MNHEY and CDR2 is SMNVEV (reference sequence). Trimming removed 9 bases from V and 7 bases from J, with 15 bases in between. The DNA for the CDR3 is TGTGCCAGTACCGACACGCGGGGTGGCTACACCTTC. Its translation: CASTDTRGGYTF.

The chain is built from TRBV28 and TRBJ1-2; D call uncertain. Per germline, CDR1 MDHEN and CDR2 SYDVKM. The CDR3 loop spans 12 amino acids. The V end lost 6 bases, the J end lost 3 bases, and 8 bases lay between the germline ends. The CDR3 region is CASSYRDYGYTF. The DNA for the CDR3 is TGTGCCAGCAGCTACAGAGACTATGGCTACACCTTC.

The chain recombines TRBV19 with TRBJ2-1; D is ambiguous. The CDR3 totals 14 residues. V lost 1 base to trimming and J lost 8 bases, with 12 bases between them. Per germline, CDR1 LNHDA and CDR2 SQIVND (reference sequence). The CDR3 DNA is TGTGCCAGTAGTATAGGAAGAGCTTCCTATGAGCAGTTCTTC. Amino acids: CASSIGRASYEQFF.

A few counts support this clone. The rearrangement joins TRBV6-2 or TRBV6-3 to TRBJ2-1; D is unclear. Between the trimmed V and J ends, which lost 4 bases and 5 bases, there was a span of 12 bases. Germline-derived CDR1 and CDR2 are MNHEY and SVGEGT. The CDR3 has 14 amino acids. The CDR3 DNA is TGTGCCAGCAGTTTGCCAGGCGGTCACAATGAGCAGTTCTTC. Its translation is CASSLPGGHNEQFF.

V is TRBV3-1 (or the pseudogene TRBV3-2) and J is TRBJ2-1; D is possibly TRBD2 (5 bases). CDR1 and CDR2 from the germline V gene are LGHDT and YNNKEL (reference sequence). V was clipped by 4 bases and J by 10 bases, with 20 bases between them. The CDR3 contains 15 residues. CDR3: CASSPKLDRSREQFF. In nucleotides, the CDR3 is TGTGCCAGCAGCCCAAAACTAGACCGGAGCCGCGAGCAGTTCTTC.

This chain connects TRBV9 to TRBJ2-2; D remains unclear. CDR1 is SGDLS and CDR2 is YYNGEE in the germline V gene. The CDR3 spans 14 residues. The V end lost 4 bases, the J end lost 11 bases, and 18 bases lay between the germline ends. Here the CDR3 reads CASSSHLAPSELFF. CDR3 nucleotides: TGTGCCAGCAGCTCCCACCTGGCCCCTTCCGAGCTGTTTTTT.

The chain carries TRBV7-6 and TRBJ2-7; perhaps TRBD2 as D (6 bases). Germline V CDR1 and CDR2: SGHVS, FNYEAQ. V was pared by 3 bases and J by 0 bases, with 12 bases between. The CDR3 length is 15 residues. For the CDR3, the DNA is TGTGCCAGCAGCTTGATTAGCGGTAGCTCCTACGAGCAGTACTTC. Its protein product is CASSLISGSSYEQYF.

V usage is TRBV4-2 and J usage is TRBJ2-7; 7 nucleotides agree with TRBD1. In germline, CDR1 is LGHNA, CDR2 YNFKEQ. J gave up 0 bases and V 1 base, and 6 bases lay outside the gene matches. The CDR3 totals 16 residues. CDR3 sequence (DNA): TGTGCCAGCAGCCAAGCCGACAGGGAAGGCTCCTACGAGCAGTACTTC. As protein: CASSQADREGSYEQYF.

The J gene is TRBJ1-2, the V gene TRBV5-1; 7 bases are shared with TRBD1. Germline V CDR1 and CDR2: SGHRS, YFSETQ. CDR3 length: 13 amino acids. V lost 2 bases to trimming and J lost 8 bases; unmatched junction nucleotides: 6. For the CDR3, the DNA is TGCGCCAGCAGCTTAACAACAGGGGAAGGCTACACCTTC. Translated: CASSLTTGEGYTF.

This rearrangement joins TRBV19 to TRBJ2-1; D not resolved. Germline values: CDR1 LNHDA, CDR2 SQIVND (reference sequence). This CDR3 comprises 13 residues. The V end was cut by 3 bases, the J end by 8 bases, with 11 bases between. The CDR3 sequence: CASSIPPGDEQFF. CDR3 in DNA: TGTGCCAGTAGTATCCCTCCGGGCGATGAGCAGTTCTTC.

The V call is TRBV4-3, the J call TRBJ2-1, with D perhaps TRBD1 (5 bases). The ends were cut back, 1 base at V and 6 bases at J, with 13 bases in the middle. This CDR3 spans 15 amino acids. Per germline, CDR1 LGHNA and CDR2 YSLEER. In DNA form, the CDR3 reads TGCGCCAGCAGCCAAGGACAGCGAAGGTTCAATGAGCAGTTCTTC. The encoded protein is CASSQGQRRFNEQFF.

This clone appeared a single time. In the same sample, other DNA sequences code for this CDR3. This rearrangement joins TRBV3-1 (or the pseudogene TRBV3-2) to TRBJ2-6; 8 positions agree with TRBD1. After removal of 1 base from V and 1 base from J, the junction contained 0 bases not matched to a gene. This CDR3 region has 16 residues. Per the germline V gene, CDR1 is LGHDT and CDR2 is YNNKEL (reference sequence). CDR3 coding DNA: TGTGCCAGCAGCCAAGGGACAGGGTCTGGGGCCAACGTCCTGACTTTC. Translating gives CASSQGTGSGANVLTF.